Listed here are 23 T cell receptor beta chains from one sample, sequenced in a study of control samples from healthy donors and cancer patients. Clones were read by immunoSEQ multiplex PCR, and TCRdb kept only the in-frame ones, dropping some. There are approximately 120,000 clones in the sample; around nine tenths occur only once, and 4% to 4.5% lies in the top ten. The sample comprised blood. These receptors all come from a human donor in good health. The donor label of this sample is uncertain.

This clone has only one observation. The genes are TRBV7-9 and TRBJ1-1; 8 nucleotides line up with TRBD1. Germline CDR1 and CDR2: SEHNR and FQNEAQ (reference sequence). The CDR3 runs to 16 residues. Losses at the gene ends were 1 base for V and 1 base for J; bases not matched to a gene: 5. CDR3: CASSLGGGQANTEAFF. As DNA, the CDR3 is TGTGCCAGCAGCTTAGGAGGGGGACAGGCGAACACTGAAGCTTTCTTT.

V usage is TRBV24-1 and J usage is TRBJ2-7; 8 nucleotides agree with TRBD1. The CDR3 totals 13 residues. Unmatched junction bases numbered 4, after V lost 7 bases and J lost 3 bases. Germline values: CDR1 KGHDR, CDR2 SFDVKD. The CDR3 loop is CATSRGRNYEQYF. The CDR3 DNA is TGTGCCACCAGCAGGGGGCGAAACTACGAGCAGTACTTC.

The chain couples TRBV5-1 to TRBJ1-4; TRBD1 aligns across 8 bases. The germline CDR1 and CDR2 sequences are SGHRS and YFSETQ. Trimming at V came to 6 bases and at J to 7 bases, leaving 8 bases not matched to a gene. This CDR3 has 14 residues. CDR3 nucleotide sequence: TGCGCCAGCACTCCTACAGGGGGTGGTGAAAAACTGTTTTTT. Translating it yields CASTPTGGGEKLFF.

The chain has TRBV27 and TRBJ2-2, with D unclear. Trimming shortened V by 5 bases and J by 5 bases, and 6 bases separated the two germline ends. CDR1 and CDR2 from the germline V gene are MNHEY and SMNVEV (reference sequence). The CDR3 sequence is 12 residues long. CDR3 sequence (DNA): TGTGCCAGCAGTCCACAGACCGGGGAGCTGTTTTTT. It codes for CASSPQTGELFF.

The chain couples TRBV6-1 to TRBJ1-4; 9 positions match TRBD1. Germline lookup yields CDR1 MNHNS and CDR2 SASEGT. CDR3 length equals 15 residues. Trimming cost V 2 bases and J 4 bases; bases outside gene matches: 2. The CDR3 bases are TGTGCCAGCAGTGAATGGGACAGGGTTAATGAAAAACTGTTTTTT. This codes for CASSEWDRVNEKLFF.

The chain has TRBV6-1 and TRBJ2-1, with D possibly TRBD1 on 7 matching bases. Trimming left V 2 bases short and J 5 bases short, with 13 bases between. Germline lookup yields CDR1 MNHNS and CDR2 SASEGT. The CDR3 covers 15 residues. CDR3 region: CASSEQEGANNEQFF. CDR3 bases: TGTGCCAGCAGTGAACAGGAGGGGGCTAACAATGAGCAGTTCTTC.

The chain combines TRBV6-5 with TRBJ1-5; 8 positions agree with TRBD1. CDR1 is MNHEY, CDR2 SVGAGI, per germline. J lost 2 bases, V lost 8 bases, and 8 bases had no gene match. The CDR3 is 15 amino acids. DNA for the CDR3: TGTGCCAGCGGGACAGGAGGTTCGGGCAATCAGCCCCAGCATTTT. It yields the protein CASGTGGSGNQPQHF.

The V gene is TRBV9, the J gene TRBJ2-2; 11 bases match TRBD2. CDR3 size: 15 residues. Trimming took 2 bases from V and 4 from J; bases not matched to a gene: 1. From germline, CDR1 is SGDLS and CDR2 YYNGEE. The CDR3 here is CASSVSGGATGELFF. CDR3 DNA: TGTGCCAGCAGCGTTAGCGGGGGGGCCACCGGGGAGCTGTTTTTT. The whole variable domain, remainder taken from reference TRBV9 and TRBJ2-2, is DSGVTQTPKHLITATGQRVTLRCSPRSGDLSVYWYQQSLDQGLQFLIQYYNGEERAKGNILERFSAQQFPDLHSELNLSSLELGDSALYFCASSVSGGATGELFFGEGSRLTVL.

This clone showed up just a few times. The chain is built from TRBV25-1 and TRBJ1-4; no clear D. This CDR3 comprises 15 residues. With 1 base removed from V and 4 bases from J, the gap between germline ends came to 10 bases. CDR1 is MGHDK and CDR2 is SYGVNS in the germline V gene. The CDR3, as DNA: TGTGCCAGCAGTGAATCAGAGTGGGGTAATGAAAAACTGTTTTTT. As protein: CASSESEWGNEKLFF. The whole variable domain, remainder taken from reference TRBV25-1 and TRBJ1-4, is EADIYQTPRYLVIGTGKKITLECSQTMGHDKMYWYQQDPGMELHLIHYSYGVNSTEKGDLSSESTVSRIRTEHFPLTLESARPSHTSQYLCASSESEWGNEKLFFGSGTQLSVL.

V gene TRBV24-1 combines with J gene TRBJ1-2; no definite D call. Germline V CDR1 and CDR2: KGHDR, SFDVKD. With 8 bases removed from V and 2 bases from J, the gap between germline ends came to 5 bases. The CDR3 totals 11 residues. The CDR3 DNA follows: TGTGCCACCATGGGGAACTATGGCTACACCTTC. Its protein product is CATMGNYGYTF.

The V gene is TRBV10-3, the J gene TRBJ1-6, with D maybe TRBD1 (5 bases). This CDR3 has 13 amino acids. V was cut by 11 bases and J by 8 bases, with 16 bases left in between. The V gene's germline CDR1 is ENHRY and CDR2 SYGVKD. In DNA form, the CDR3 reads TGTGCCGTGCAGGGAGAAACTTATTCACCCCTCCACTTT. Its translation is CAVQGETYSPLHF.

This clone has only one observation. The chain employs TRBV30 and TRBJ1-2; D is unresolved. The CDR3 is 15 residues long. Trimming shortened V by 0 bases and J by 4 bases, and 15 bases separated the two germline ends. Germline V gene lookup returns CDR1 GTSNPN and CDR2 SVGIG (reference sequence). The CDR3 coding sequence is TGTGCCTGGAGTGTAAAGCCCCCCTCGGGCTATGGCTACACCTTC. The encoded protein is CAWSVKPPSGYGYTF.

V is TRBV28 and J is TRBJ1-2, with TRBD1 matching over 7 bases. The J segment lost 4 bases and the V segment lost 5 bases, leaving 4 bases of the junction unmatched. Germline V gives CDR1 MDHEN, CDR2 SYDVKM. This CDR3 has 13 residues. The CDR3 nucleotides are TGTGCCAGCAGTCTTGGGACAGCCTATGGCTACACCTTC. Translated, it gives CASSLGTAYGYTF.

This CDR3 is CASGEVRGGTDTQYF. In DNA, the CDR3 is TGTGCCAGCGGCGAGGTTAGGGGGGGTACAGATACGCAGTATTTT. This sequence joins TRBV2 and TRBJ2-3, with D perhaps TRBD2 (7 bases). Trimming shortened V by 8 bases and J by 3 bases, and 18 bases separated the two germline ends. The CDR3 length is 15 residues. Per germline, CDR1 SNHLY and CDR2 FYNNEI.

The J gene is TRBJ1-5, the V gene TRBV6-5, with a tentative D call TRBD1 (5 bases). Germline values: CDR1 MNHEY, CDR2 SVGAGI. This CDR3 spans 15 amino acids. The V end was cut by 6 bases, the J end by 6 bases, with 18 bases between. The CDR3 reads CASRQIRDRGQPQHF. CDR3 bases: TGTGCCAGCAGGCAAATTCGGGACCGGGGTCAGCCCCAGCATTTT.

The chain joins TRBV4-3 to TRBJ2-1; 10 bases match TRBD2. Per the germline V gene, CDR1 is LGHNA and CDR2 is YSLEER. Losses at the gene ends were 3 bases for V and 7 bases for J; bases not matched to a gene: 9. The CDR3 has 16 amino acids. The CDR3 DNA sequence: TGCGCCAGCAGCCAGGGGGAGCGGGGGGGCGGTAATGAGCAGTTCTTC. It specifies CASSQGERGGGNEQFF.

The chain links TRBV18 to TRBJ2-1; D not resolved. The germline V gene encodes CDR1 KGHSH and CDR2 LQKENI. This CDR3 spans 13 amino acids. V lost 6 bases to trimming and J lost 15 bases, with 21 bases between them. For the CDR3, the DNA is TGTGCCAGCTCGTCCGACCAAGGAGAGATGGGGTTCTTC. This gives the protein CASSSDQGEMGFF.

V usage is TRBV5-4 and J usage is TRBJ1-1; a possible D gene is TRBD1 (5 bases). Trimming left V 4 bases short and J 4 bases short, with 23 bases between. The germline gives CDR1 SGHNT, CDR2 YYREEE (reference sequence). This CDR3 spans 17 amino acids. Here the CDR3 reads CASSPSARGARGTEAFF. The CDR3 DNA reads as TGTGCCAGCAGCCCATCCGCACGCGGGGCGAGAGGCACTGAAGCTTTCTTT.

The chain combines TRBV7-7 with TRBJ2-3; 15 bases fit TRBD2. The CDR3 has 16 amino acids. With 3 bases clipped from V and 4 bases from J, the junction kept 2 bases outside the gene matches. Per the germline V gene, CDR1 is SSHAT and CDR2 is FNYEAQ (reference sequence). CDR3 in DNA: TGTGCCAGCAGCTTGGGACTAGCGGGGGGCGCAGATACGCAGTATTTT. Translation: CASSLGLAGGADTQYF.

V usage is TRBV6-6 and J usage is TRBJ1-4; D is perhaps TRBD1 (5 bases). CDR3 length: 15 residues. V shed 7 bases and J shed 3 bases, with 15 bases lying between them. The V gene's germline CDR1 is MNHNY and CDR2 SVGAGI (reference sequence). The CDR3 DNA reads as TGTGCCAGCACTTTACGGACACGTTCTAATGAAAAACTGTTTTTT. This gives the protein CASTLRTRSNEKLFF.

The rearrangement uses TRBV19 and TRBJ1-2; 10 bases line up with TRBD1. The CDR3 has 15 amino acids. CDR1 and CDR2 (germline): LNHDA, SQIVND (reference sequence). V was clipped by 1 base and J by 8 bases; unmatched bases: 7. Written as DNA, the CDR3 is TGTGCCAGTAGTATAGTGGGGACAGGGGATCGAGGCTACACCTTC. Residues: CASSIVGTGDRGYTF.

The chain is built from TRBV4-2 and TRBJ2-4; 7 bases map to TRBD2. CDR3 length: 13 residues. Germline lookup yields CDR1 LGHNA and CDR2 YNFKEQ. Germline trimming cut 4 bases from V and 9 bases from J; bases unmatched to any gene: 6. The CDR3 DNA reads as TGTGCCAGCAGCCCGGGGGGTGGAGGCATTCAGTACTTC. This encodes CASSPGGGGIQYF.

This chain uses TRBV13 with TRBJ2-2, with D maybe TRBD2 (7 bases). The V gene's germline CDR1 is PRHDT and CDR2 FYEKMQ (reference sequence). The CDR3 runs 14 residues. Trimming shortened V by 7 bases and J by 6 bases, and 15 bases separated the two germline ends. The chain's CDR3 is CASNPTGRAGELFF. As DNA, the CDR3 is TGTGCCAGCAACCCTACAGGGAGGGCCGGGGAGCTGTTTTTT.